One sample yielded the 15 T cell receptor beta chains listed below, sequenced in a study of blood T cell repertoires in COVID-19. Produced via immunoSEQ multiplex PCR; TCRdb's table is partial and in-frame only. This table has roughly 180,000 clones, about three quarters appearing once. The sample comprised peripheral blood. The receptors originated from a woman aged 50 to 60 with active or convalescent COVID-19.

The chain joins TRBV30 to TRBJ1-2; 8 bases align to TRBD1. Germline CDR1 is GTSNPN and CDR2 is SVGIG (reference sequence). The CDR3 contains 12 residues. V lost 7 bases, J lost 5 bases, and 6 bases stayed unmatched. CDR3 loop: CAFSTGGYGYTF. The CDR3 DNA is TGTGCCTTCTCCACAGGGGGTTATGGCTACACCTTC.

The rearrangement joins TRBV28 to TRBJ1-5; the D gene is possibly TRBD1 (5 bases). Germline CDR1 and CDR2: MDHEN and SYDVKM. The CDR3 contains 16 residues. Trimming left V 3 bases short and J 0 bases short, with 12 bases between. This CDR3 reads CASSLGLSSSNQPQHF. The CDR3 nucleotides read TGTGCCAGCAGTTTGGGGCTTTCTTCTAGCAATCAGCCCCAGCATTTT.

The chain carries TRBV5-1 and TRBJ2-3, with TRBD1 matching 7 bases. V shed 4 bases and J 0 bases; nucleotides not matched to a gene: 8. From germline, CDR1 is SGHRS and CDR2 YFSETQ. The CDR3 runs to 16 residues. In DNA form, the CDR3 reads TGCGCCAGCAGCACAGGGGCAGGGTCTAGCACAGATACGCAGTATTTT. This translates into CASSTGAGSSTDTQYF.

V gene TRBV6-5 combines with J gene TRBJ2-5; possibly TRBD1 for D (5 bases). From germline, CDR1 is MNHEY and CDR2 SVGAGI. The ends were cut back, 6 bases at V and 3 bases at J, with 14 bases in the middle. This CDR3 region has 14 residues. CDR3 sequence (DNA): TGTGCCAGCAGCGCGACAAGGGGCGAAGAGACCCAGTACTTC. Amino acids: CASSATRGEETQYF.

The CDR3 bases are TGCGCCAGCAGCCTCACCGGGACAGGGGAAGAAAAACTGTTTTTT. It yields the protein CASSLTGTGEEKLFF. The V and J genes are TRBV4-3 and TRBJ1-4, with 10 bases fitting TRBD1. The CDR3 spans 15 residues. Looked up from germline, CDR1 is LGHNA and CDR2 is YSLEER. The ends lost 4 bases at V and 8 bases at J; junction bases unmatched: 7.

The table lists this clone with a few counts. The CDR3 coding sequence is TGCGCCAGCAGCATTGACACTGTCCGGAACACTGAAGCTTTCTTT. This codes for CASSIDTVRNTEAFF. The chain uses TRBV5-1 and TRBJ1-1; no reliable D call. The germline V and J ends were trimmed by 4 bases and 1 base, with 14 bases remaining between them. This CDR3 region has 15 residues. CDR1 is SGHRS and CDR2 is YFSETQ in the germline V gene.

The chain uses TRBV30 and TRBJ2-2, with D perhaps matching TRBD1 (5 bases). The germline V gene encodes CDR1 GTSNPN and CDR2 SVGIG (reference sequence). This CDR3 is built from 14 residues. V lost 4 bases to trimming and J lost 8 bases, with 17 bases between them. CDR3: CAWNPRTISGELFF. The CDR3 bases are TGTGCCTGGAACCCACGGACAATTTCAGGGGAGCTGTTTTTT. The full variable domain, rest sourced from reference TRBV30 and TRBJ2-2, is SQTIHQWPATLVQPVGSPLSLECTVEGTSNPNLYWYRQAAGRGLQLLFYSVGIGQISSEVPQNLSASRPQDRQFILSSKKLLLSDSGFYLCAWNPRTISGELFFGEGSRLTVL.

In this sample, this clone turned up a few times. J is TRBJ1-2 and V is TRBV7-3; TRBD1 might be the D (5 bases). Germline loops: CDR1 SGHTA, CDR2 FQGTGA. This CDR3 spans 14 amino acids. Trimming pared 1 base from V and 2 bases from J, leaving 8 bases between. DNA for the CDR3: TGTGCCAGCAGCTTAAACCCAGGGAACTATGGCTACACCTTC. Translation: CASSLNPGNYGYTF.

The chain uses TRBV12-3 or TRBV12-4 and TRBJ1-1; D remains ambiguous. This CDR3 has 13 residues. Trimming pared 7 bases from V and 0 bases from J, leaving 9 bases between. The chain's CDR3 is CASNLLMNTEAFF. CDR3 nucleotide sequence: TGTGCCAGCAACTTACTTATGAACACTGAAGCTTTCTTT.

The V gene is TRBV14, the J gene TRBJ1-2; unclear D gene. Germline CDR1 and CDR2: SGHDN and FVKESK. The V end was cut by 4 bases, the J end by 4 bases, with 10 bases between. The CDR3 is 13 residues long. The CDR3 loop reads CASSPPGGYGYTF. The CDR3 nucleotides read TGTGCCAGCAGCCCCCCCGGAGGCTATGGCTACACCTTC.

The table lists this clone with a few counts. This rearrangement joins TRBV6-5 to TRBJ2-7; unclear D gene. The germline V gene encodes CDR1 MNHEY and CDR2 SVGAGI. V was trimmed by 2 bases and J by 0 bases, leaving 8 bases between them. This CDR3 is 14 amino acids long. CDR3 nucleotides: TGTGCCAGCAGTTACGGCCTCCTCTCCTACGAGCAGTACTTC. Its translation: CASSYGLLSYEQYF.

The chain has TRBV11-1 and TRBJ2-1; 10 nucleotides agree with TRBD1. Looked up from germline, CDR1 is SGHAT and CDR2 is FQDESV (reference sequence). V dropped 5 bases and J dropped 5; count of bases not matched to a gene: 6. CDR3 length equals 15 residues. The CDR3 here is CASSLRDRGHNEQFF. The CDR3 bases are TGTGCCAGCAGCCTCCGGGACAGGGGCCACAATGAGCAGTTCTTC.

The chain is built from TRBV5-4 and TRBJ1-2; 8 bases align to TRBD1. V dropped 0 bases and J dropped 3; count of bases not matched to a gene: 1. CDR3 size: 14 residues. Germline V gives CDR1 SGHNT, CDR2 YYREEE (reference sequence). CDR3 sequence reads: CASSLGGQDYGYTF. The CDR3 DNA is TGTGCCAGCAGCTTGGGGGGACAGGACTATGGCTACACCTTC.

This clone has just a few counts. The chain uses TRBV5-4 and TRBJ2-3; D might be TRBD2 (6 bases). V was cut by 0 bases and J by 6 bases, with 17 bases left in between. The CDR3 contains 16 residues. In germline, CDR1 is SGHNT, CDR2 YYREEE (reference sequence). In nucleotides, the CDR3 is TGTGCCAGCAGCTTGGCCCAAAGGAGGGGATCCGATACGCAGTATTTT. Translation gives CASSLAQRRGSDTQYF.

This chain links TRBV28 with TRBJ1-2; 8 nucleotides align to TRBD1. V trimming: 5 bases; J trimming: 4 bases; junction bases outside the gene matches: 6. Germline V gene sequence: CDR1 MDHEN, CDR2 SYDVKM. This CDR3 has 14 amino acids. The CDR3 DNA follows: TGTGCCAGCAGTACTCCCGGGACAGGCTATGGCTACACCTTC. The encoded protein is CASSTPGTGYGYTF.